This TCR beta chain is drawn from a study of blood T cells in healthy people across ages. A remark on this clonotype: The antigen remains undetermined. Mismatch with germline at one junction end may stem from a read error.

General study points: In older individuals, TCR beta diversity per million T cells was lower, falling roughly linearly with age.

There are 16 residues in the CDR3. Germline CDR1 reads SGDLS; CDR2 reads YYNGEE. Using a J-beta primer mix together with a sample-barcoded 5' primer, a second PCR was run for roughly 7 to 12 cycles. TCRdb reanalysed the 5' RACE reads using MiXCR and keeps one entry per CDR3 protein. The profile covers some 800,000 distinct CDR3 sequences, with 44% appearing a single time and about 21% taken by the ten largest. Samples had at least 6 million PBMCs isolated from them. The specimen sequenced was blood. The sequence was collected from a man between 60 and 75 years old in good health. The V gene is TRBV9, the J gene TRBJ2-3; TRBD2 aligns across 9 bases. Here the CDR3 DNA reads TGTGCCAGCAGTGTAGTAGGTTCTAGCGGGGCGGATACGCAGTATTTT. This translates into CASSVVGSSGADTQYF.